What follows are 21 T cell receptor beta chains derived from one specimen sequenced in a study of cytomegalovirus exposure and HLA in healthy donors (dated by TCRdb to 2016 to 2017). The method was the immunoSEQ multiplex PCR assay. The clones in this table, taken by TCRdb from immuneACCESS, are in-frame only. Not every clone is retained; where verified, under half of the shortfall comes from an unresolved V gene, and the cause of the rest is unknown. The table for this sample lists about 360,000 clones; 86% of them were counted only once. In total, the top ten clones hold roughly 0.82% of the sample. Sequencing input: PBMCs. These TCRs come from a woman aged 18-35 years in good health and CMV-seronegative.

V is TRBV6-1 and J is TRBJ2-7; 7 bases line up with TRBD1. The V and J ends lost 1 base and 5 bases, in that order; junction bases with no gene match: 14. The CDR3 runs to 17 residues. Germline CDR1 and CDR2: MNHNS and SASEGT. The CDR3 spells CASSEVVRQGGRHEQYF. The CDR3 DNA reads as TGTGCCAGCAGTGAAGTGGTCCGACAGGGCGGCCGTCACGAGCAGTACTTC.

In its sample, this clone was seen a few times. Other DNA sequences from this sample encode an identical CDR3 as well. J is TRBJ1-1 and V is TRBV9; D unresolved. In germline, CDR1 is SGDLS, CDR2 YYNGEE. The CDR3 length is 13 residues. V lost 0 bases and J lost 1, with 4 bases in between. CDR3 residues: CASSVGRNTEAFF. In nucleotides, the CDR3 is TGTGCCAGCAGCGTAGGCAGGAACACTGAAGCTTTCTTT.

The chain couples TRBV4-1 to TRBJ2-1; 8 bases match TRBD2. Germline-derived CDR1 and CDR2 are MGHRA and YSYEKL. The length of the CDR3 is 16 residues. Unmatched junction bases numbered 12, after V lost 2 bases and J lost 9 bases. The CDR3 protein is CASSQTASGSRVEQFF. The CDR3, as DNA: TGCGCCAGCAGCCAAACAGCTAGCGGGTCACGGGTTGAGCAGTTCTTC.

CDR3 DNA sequence: TGCAGCGTTGGGACAAAAAACTATGGCTACACCTTC. Translated: CSVGTKNYGYTF. The chain links TRBV29-1 to TRBJ1-2, with a possible D match to TRBD1 (5 bases). The CDR3 loop spans 12 amino acids. Per the germline V gene, CDR1 is SQVTM and CDR2 is ANQGSEA. Trimming left V 4 bases short and J 2 bases short, with 8 bases between. Drawing the rest from reference TRBV29-1 and TRBJ1-2, the complete variable domain is SAVISQKPSRDICQRGTSLTIQCQVDSQVTMMFWYRQQPGQSLTLIATANQGSEATYESGFVIDKFPISRPNLTFSTLTVSNMSPEDSSIYLCSVGTKNYGYTFGSGTRLTVV.

J is TRBJ1-3 and V is TRBV18; 8 nucleotides agree with TRBD1. Trimming removed 3 bases from V and 7 bases from J; junction bases left unmatched: 11. The CDR3 is 16 amino acids. Germline-derived CDR1 and CDR2 are KGHSH and LQKENI. The CDR3 loop is CASSPLSDRGRNTIYF. The CDR3 nucleotides read TGTGCCAGCTCACCGCTGTCAGACAGGGGACGGAACACCATATATTTT. Using reference TRBV18 and TRBJ1-3 for the parts outside the CDR3, the full variable domain is NAGVMQNPRHLVRRRGQEARLRCSPMKGHSHVYWYRQLPEEGLKFMVYLQKENIIDESGMPKERFSAEFPKEGPSILRIQQVVRGDSAAYFCASSPLSDRGRNTIYFGEGSWLTVV.

V gene TRBV7-9 combines with J gene TRBJ2-7, with 8 bases that match TRBD2. The CDR3 sequence is 16 residues long. Germline lookup yields CDR1 SEHNR and CDR2 FQNEAQ (reference sequence). J lost 0 bases, V lost 4 bases, and 8 bases had no gene match. The CDR3 region is CASSSSAGANSYEQYF. Here the CDR3 DNA reads TGTGCCAGCAGCTCCTCAGCGGGAGCCAACTCCTACGAGCAGTACTTC.

V and J are TRBV10-1 and TRBJ2-7; the D gene is possibly TRBD2 (5 bases). Trimming took 3 bases from V and 6 from J, leaving 9 bases between them. The CDR3 runs 12 residues. Germline V lookup: CDR1 WNHNN, CDR2 SYGVQD (reference sequence). The chain's CDR3 is CASSENSAEQYF. The DNA of the CDR3 is TGCGCCAGCAGTGAAAATAGCGCCGAGCAGTACTTC.

The CDR3 sequence: CASSQDWTGRHTEAFF. CDR3 DNA sequence: TGCGCCAGCAGCCAAGATTGGACAGGGAGGCACACTGAAGCTTTCTTT. The genes are TRBV4-1 and TRBJ1-1; 8 nucleotides agree with TRBD1. The CDR3 has 16 amino acids. CDR1 and CDR2 from the germline V gene are MGHRA and YSYEKL. V lost 0 bases to trimming and J lost 3 bases; unmatched junction nucleotides: 6.

This sequence joins TRBV5-1 and TRBJ1-1; possible D gene TRBD1, 5 bases. The V end was cut by 4 bases, the J end by 0 bases, with 16 bases between. The CDR3 is 16 amino acids. Germline V gene lookup returns CDR1 SGHRS and CDR2 YFSETQ. Here the CDR3 DNA reads TGCGCCAGCAGCCTCGGACCGACAGAGGTGAACACTGAAGCTTTCTTT. Protein product: CASSLGPTEVNTEAFF.

V and J are TRBV7-6 and TRBJ2-1; no definite D call. V lost 4 bases and J 7 bases, leaving 17 bases between the germline ends. Germline loops: CDR1 SGHVS, CDR2 FNYEAQ. This CDR3 has 15 residues. The DNA for the CDR3 is TGTGCCAGCAGCTCGCAGTATCAAGTATGGAATGAGCAGTTCTTC. Its translation: CASSSQYQVWNEQFF.

The V gene is TRBV7-9, the J gene TRBJ2-2; 7 nucleotides agree with TRBD2. The V gene's germline CDR1 is SEHNR and CDR2 FQNEAQ (reference sequence). The CDR3 is made up of 16 amino acids. V shed 1 base and J 7 bases; nucleotides not matched to a gene: 9. CDR3 nucleotides: TGTGCCAGCAGCTTAGGGCGCGGGAGTCTGGGCGGGGAGCTGTTTTTT. As protein: CASSLGRGSLGGELFF.

V gene TRBV7-9 combines with J gene TRBJ1-6; perhaps TRBD1 as D (6 bases). Germline V gives CDR1 SEHNR, CDR2 FQNEAQ (reference sequence). The CDR3 spans 17 residues. The V gene lost 1 base and the J gene lost 5 bases, with 15 bases spanning the gap. The CDR3 spells CASSLGTVPWDNSPLHF. CDR3 bases: TGTGCCAGCAGCTTAGGGACAGTCCCCTGGGATAATTCACCCCTCCACTTT.

This chain uses TRBV5-5 with TRBJ2-2, with 8 bases lining up with TRBD1. V dropped 0 bases and J dropped 5; count of bases not matched to a gene: 6. CDR3 length equals 16 residues. In germline, CDR1 is SGHKS, CDR2 YYEKEE (reference sequence). The CDR3, as DNA: TGTGCCAGCAGCTTGGTCCAGGGGGCGGGTACCGGGGAGCTGTTTTTT. This encodes CASSLVQGAGTGELFF.

The V gene is TRBV4-1, the J gene TRBJ2-6, with D unclear. Trimming removed 4 bases from V and 0 bases from J, with 16 bases in between. This CDR3 is built from 18 residues. Germline V gene data show CDR1 as MGHRA and CDR2 as YSYEKL. The CDR3 DNA follows: TGCGCCAGCAGCCTAATACAAATTTCCGCCTCTGGGGCCAACGTCCTGACTTTC. Encoded protein: CASSLIQISASGANVLTF.

The rearrangement uses TRBV30 and TRBJ2-3; 9 nucleotides line up with TRBD1. The CDR3 sequence is 15 residues long. The V gene end was trimmed by 2 bases and the J gene end by 3 bases; junction bases not matched to a gene: 6. Germline V gene lookup returns CDR1 GTSNPN and CDR2 SVGIG (reference sequence). The CDR3 region has the DNA TGTGCCTGGAGTACCGGACAGGGGATAACAGATACGCAGTATTTT. Amino acid sequence: CAWSTGQGITDTQYF.

V usage is TRBV27 and J usage is TRBJ2-1; TRBD2 agrees at 9 bases. Germline lookup yields CDR1 MNHEY and CDR2 SMNVEV (reference sequence). The CDR3 runs to 16 residues. The J segment lost 3 bases and the V segment lost 2 bases, leaving 5 bases of the junction unmatched. The CDR3 region has the DNA TGTGCCAGCAGTTTAGTTAGCGGGGGCCTCTACAATGAGCAGTTCTTC. It translates to CASSLVSGGLYNEQFF.

The gene calls are TRBV27 and TRBJ2-3; D unclear. V was shortened by 4 bases and J by 2 bases, with 13 bases between the two germline ends. From germline, CDR1 is MNHEY and CDR2 SMNVEV (reference sequence). The length of the CDR3 is 15 residues. Here the CDR3 reads CASSYGTAPTDTQYF. The CDR3 DNA sequence: TGTGCCAGCAGTTATGGCACCGCCCCCACAGATACGCAGTATTTT.

The chain joins TRBV28 to TRBJ1-2; 8 bases fit TRBD1. Per germline, CDR1 MDHEN and CDR2 SYDVKM. With V trimmed by 5 bases and J by 8 bases, 13 bases remained unmatched. The CDR3 sequence is 15 residues long. The chain's CDR3 is CASSPRTGYLVGYTF. The CDR3 nucleotides read TGTGCCAGCAGTCCCCGGACAGGGTACCTTGTGGGCTACACCTTC.

The CDR3 reads CASSDPNTSGDLNEQFF. The CDR3 DNA sequence: TGTGCCAGCAGTGACCCCAACACTAGCGGGGACCTCAATGAGCAGTTCTTC. The rearrangement uses TRBV6-4 and TRBJ2-1, with 10 bases matching TRBD2. V shed 2 bases, J shed 6 bases, and the junction held 10 bases outside the gene matches. The CDR3 is 17 residues long. Germline CDR1 is MRHNA and CDR2 is SNTAGT.

V gene TRBV18 combines with J gene TRBJ2-1; 11 bases align to TRBD1. Germline V gene data show CDR1 as KGHSH and CDR2 as LQKENI. Trimming took 3 bases from V and 6 from J; bases not matched to a gene: 4. The CDR3 has 15 residues. CDR3 nucleotides: TGTGCCAGCTCACCCGGGACAGGGGGTCCCAATGAGCAGTTCTTC. Its translation: CASSPGTGGPNEQFF.

V and J are TRBV6-1 and TRBJ1-5, with D perhaps TRBD1 (6 bases). The CDR3 has 13 residues. CDR1 is MNHNS, CDR2 SASEGT, per germline. Trimming pared 2 bases from V and 7 bases from J, leaving 9 bases between. CDR3 in amino acids: CASSEQGRQPQHF. DNA for the CDR3: TGTGCCAGCAGTGAACAGGGGAGACAGCCCCAGCATTTT.